The entry that follows covers one T cell receptor beta chain sequence. The target antigen is unknown. The sample is drawn from a study of response to subunit inactivated influenza vaccine. Findings of the study overall: Every seasonal influenza vaccination brings in few new T cells, the authors suggested.

V lost 0 bases and J 8 bases, leaving 9 bases between the germline ends. Germline loops: CDR1 LGHNA, CDR2 YSLEER. The CDR3 contains 13 residues. A single record per CDR3 protein comes from TCRdb applying MiXCR to the RT-PCR reads. In the table there are around 480,000 distinct CDR3 sequences, around 9.9% of which are singletons. The source is a man aged 45-60 years who received an inactivated influenza vaccine. This specimen was PBMCs from blood, taken roughly 48 days after vaccination. This sequence joins TRBV4-3 and TRBJ2-3, with D unresolved. In DNA form, the CDR3 reads TGCGCCAGCAGCCAAGATTCTACGTTTACGCAGTATTTT. Translating gives CASSQDSTFTQYF.